This T cell receptor beta chain was identified during a study of OX40 agonist ivuxolimab in advanced cancers. This clone was observed a single time. What it binds is unknown. The study's findings and limits: Not determined was the antigen specificity of the expanded peripheral T cells. At doses 0.1 to 3.0 mg/kg, CD4+ and CD8+ clones expanded.

TCRdb keeps only in-frame clones here, not all; method: immunoSEQ multiplex PCR. This sample has about 130,000 clones, with around 93% found just once. The sequence was obtained from an adult with an advanced solid tumor such as melanoma, head and neck, liver or kidney cancer. The starting material was CD4+ or CD8+ T cells sorted from blood, obtained in a trial of the OX40 agonist ivuxolimab.

The CDR3 sequence: CATTGPIEAFF. The DNA of the CDR3 is TGTGCCACTACGGGGCCGATTGAAGCTTTCTTT. V gene TRBV4-2 combines with J gene TRBJ1-1, with D possibly TRBD1 on 5 matching bases. The CDR3 has 11 amino acids. With 10 bases removed from V and 7 bases from J, the gap between germline ends came to 13 bases. The V gene's germline CDR1 is LGHNA and CDR2 YNFKEQ.